One and the same sample provided the 6 T cell receptor beta chains below, sequenced in a study of blood T cell repertoires in COVID-19 (dated by TCRdb to about 2020). Libraries were made using the immunoSEQ multiplex PCR assay. TCRdb took over this immuneACCESS table, retaining in-frame rearrangements with V and J assigned. Such tables are incomplete; in checked studies, under half of the missing clones stem from an unresolved V gene, and the remainder is unexplained. This sample is represented by approximately 88,000 clones; around nine tenths of them were singletons. Just under 4% of the sample belongs to the ten largest clones. Sequenced sample: peripheral blood. The receptor source for this set is a woman aged 45-59 years in a cohort sampled during active COVID-19.

This clone was detected a few times. The chain is built from TRBV10-1 and TRBJ1-3; TRBD1 matches 10 bases. Unmatched junction bases numbered 4, after V lost 4 bases and J lost 4 bases. Germline loops: CDR1 WNHNN, CDR2 SYGVQD (reference sequence). This CDR3 has 15 residues. CDR3 bases: TGCGCCAGCAGTGCCGACAGGGGGCTCGGAAACACCATATATTTT. Protein: CASSADRGLGNTIYF.

The CDR3 is CASGLVSGQGASYEQYF. For the CDR3, the DNA is TGTGCTAGTGGTTTGGTATCGGGACAGGGGGCCTCCTACGAGCAGTACTTC. The chain combines TRBV12-5 with TRBJ2-7, with 12 bases that match TRBD1. In germline, CDR1 is LGHNT, CDR2 FRNRAP. The CDR3 consists of 17 residues. The V gene end was trimmed by 0 bases and the J gene end by 0 bases; junction bases not matched to a gene: 3.

This rearrangement joins TRBV5-1 to TRBJ2-1; D possibly corresponds to TRBD2 (5 bases). V lost 2 bases and J lost 0, with 12 bases in between. CDR1 and CDR2 (germline): SGHRS, YFSETQ. The CDR3 has 16 amino acids. The CDR3 loop is CASSLAELSSYNEQFF. DNA for the CDR3: TGCGCCAGCAGCTTAGCGGAGCTGAGCTCCTACAATGAGCAGTTCTTC.

The chain combines TRBV6-5 with TRBJ1-1, with D possibly being TRBD1 (6 bases). V lost 2 bases to trimming and J lost 1 base, with 8 bases between them. Per the germline V gene, CDR1 is MNHEY and CDR2 is SVGAGI. This CDR3 region has 14 residues. The CDR3 sequence is CASSYTRGNTEAFF. The DNA for the CDR3 is TGTGCCAGCAGTTACACCAGGGGGAACACTGAAGCTTTCTTT.

There are a few counts of this clone. The chain employs TRBV4-1 and TRBJ1-3; TRBD1 matches at 8 bases. The CDR3 loop spans 20 amino acids. Trimming at V came to 0 bases and at J to 0 bases, leaving 13 bases not matched to a gene. Germline CDR1 is MGHRA and CDR2 is YSYEKL. CDR3 sequence: CASSQDRAGGQVISGNTIYF. CDR3 DNA: TGCGCCAGCAGCCAAGATCGGGCCGGGGGACAGGTGATCTCTGGAAACACCATATATTTT.

The rearrangement links TRBV27 to TRBJ2-7, with a weak D call TRBD2 (5 bases). CDR1 MNHEY and CDR2 SMNVEV come from the germline V gene (reference sequence). This CDR3 has 13 amino acids. The V gene lost 8 bases and the J gene lost 1 base, with 12 bases spanning the gap. The CDR3 sequence is CASGEQGSYEQYF. DNA of the CDR3: TGTGCCAGCGGGGAGCAAGGGTCCTACGAGCAGTACTTC.